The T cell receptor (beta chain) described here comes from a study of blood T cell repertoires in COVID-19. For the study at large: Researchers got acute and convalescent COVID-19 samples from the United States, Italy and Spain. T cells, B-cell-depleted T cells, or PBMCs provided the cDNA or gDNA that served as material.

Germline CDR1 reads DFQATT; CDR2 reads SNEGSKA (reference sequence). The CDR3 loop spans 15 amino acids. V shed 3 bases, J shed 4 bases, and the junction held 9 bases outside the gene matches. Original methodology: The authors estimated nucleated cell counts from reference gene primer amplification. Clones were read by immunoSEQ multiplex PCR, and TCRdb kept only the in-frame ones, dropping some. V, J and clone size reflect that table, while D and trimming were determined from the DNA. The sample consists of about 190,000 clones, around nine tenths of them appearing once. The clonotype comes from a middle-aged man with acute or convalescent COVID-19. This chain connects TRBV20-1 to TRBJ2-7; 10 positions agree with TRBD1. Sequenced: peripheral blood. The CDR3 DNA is TGCAGTGCTAGTGAGCCAGGGACAGGGGAATACGAGCAGTACTTC. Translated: CSASEPGTGEYEQYF.